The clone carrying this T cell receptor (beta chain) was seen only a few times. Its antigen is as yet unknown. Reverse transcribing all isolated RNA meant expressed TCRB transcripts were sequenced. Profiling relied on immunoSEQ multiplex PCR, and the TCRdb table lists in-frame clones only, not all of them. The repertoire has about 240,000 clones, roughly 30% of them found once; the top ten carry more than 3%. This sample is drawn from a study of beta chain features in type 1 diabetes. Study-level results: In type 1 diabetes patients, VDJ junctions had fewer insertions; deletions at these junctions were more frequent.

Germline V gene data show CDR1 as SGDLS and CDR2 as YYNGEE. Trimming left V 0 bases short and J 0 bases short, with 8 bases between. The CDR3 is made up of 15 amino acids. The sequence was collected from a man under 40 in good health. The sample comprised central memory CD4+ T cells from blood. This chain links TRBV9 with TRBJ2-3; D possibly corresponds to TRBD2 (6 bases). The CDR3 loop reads CASSVVAGSTDTQYF. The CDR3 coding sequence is TGTGCCAGCAGCGTAGTTGCGGGAAGCACAGATACGCAGTATTTT.